A single sample is the source of the 23 T cell receptor beta chains below, sequenced in a study of regulatory T cells in long-lasting Graves disease. Time point: newly diagnosed GD, antithyroid drugs for less than 3 months. From RNA extracted from PBMCs, the TCR library was made. Sequencing libraries for TCR beta were prepared with iRepertoire HTBI primers and Arm-PCR of CDR3 regions. MiXCR, run by TCRdb on the multiplex PCR reads, gives a single entry per CDR3 protein. The profile shows about half a million distinct CDR3 sequences, around 11% of them singletons. The sample was also reused in another study, on T cells in Graves' hyperthyroidism and ophthalmopathy.

Sequenced material: peripheral blood mononuclear cells (PBMCs), taken at new diagnosis, from a patient treated with antithyroid drugs. These receptor sequences come from a woman in her twenties or thirties with Graves disease.

The sample holds many counts of this clonotype. The chain couples TRBV28 to TRBJ2-1, with D hard to call. The CDR3 covers 14 residues. V gave up 5 bases and J gave up 6 bases, with 14 bases separating them. Germline assignment: CDR1 MDHEN and CDR2 SYDVKM. The CDR3: CASSLQTLANEQFF. The CDR3 region has the DNA TGTGCCAGCAGTCTCCAGACCCTTGCCAATGAGCAGTTCTTC. Supplemented by reference TRBV28 and TRBJ2-1, the full variable domain reads DVKVTQSSRYLVKRTGEKVFLECVQDMDHENMFWYRQDPGLGLRLIYFSYDVKMKEKGDIPEGYSVSREKKERFSLILESASTNQTSMYLCASSLQTLANEQFFGPGTRLTVL.

There are many counts of this clonotype. J is TRBJ1-1 and V is TRBV6-2 or TRBV6-3; a weak D match, TRBD1 (5 bases). Per germline, CDR1 MNHEY and CDR2 SVGEGT. V lost 6 bases, J lost 5 bases, and 16 bases lay in between. The length of the CDR3 is 14 residues. CDR3 amino acids: CASSLYLGETEAFF. The CDR3, as DNA: TGTGCCAGCAGCCTTTACTTAGGGGAGACTGAAGCTTTCTTT.

This clonotype appeared many times. The chain couples TRBV20-1 to TRBJ2-7; D gene unclear. Germline values: CDR1 DFQATT, CDR2 SNEGSKA (reference sequence). The CDR3 is 13 residues long. Trimming took 5 bases from V and 3 from J, leaving 14 bases between them. The CDR3: CSAPSPLVYEQYF. Written as DNA, the CDR3 is TGCAGTGCTCCATCGCCCTTGGTCTACGAGCAGTACTTC.

This clonotype appeared a few times. The chain has TRBV29-1 and TRBJ2-3; unclear D gene. Germline loops: CDR1 SQVTM, CDR2 ANQGSEA. This CDR3 spans 11 amino acids. The V end lost 4 bases, the J end lost 7 bases, and 9 bases lay between the germline ends. CDR3 residues: CSVAAPHTQYF. DNA of the CDR3: TGCAGCGTTGCTGCACCTCATACGCAGTATTTT.

The sample holds many counts of this clonotype. The chain employs TRBV10-3 and TRBJ2-7, with a possible D match to TRBD2 (5 bases). Germline V gene data show CDR1 as ENHRY and CDR2 as SYGVKD. V was pared by 4 bases and J by 3 bases, with 10 bases between. The CDR3 runs to 13 residues. DNA for the CDR3: TGTGCCATCAGTGGCGGGTCAGGCTACGAGCAGTACTTC. Protein: CAISGGSGYEQYF.

There are many counts of this clonotype. CDR3 bases: TGCAGTGCTAGGGGGGGCGGATACACAGATACGCAGTATTTT. This sequence encodes CSARGGGYTDTQYF. This sequence joins TRBV20-1 and TRBJ2-3; either TRBD1 or TRBD2 may fit D (6 bases each). The CDR3 spans 14 residues. Germline V gene sequence: CDR1 DFQATT, CDR2 SNEGSKA (reference sequence). V was shortened by 3 bases and J by 2 bases, with 12 bases between the two germline ends.

The genes are TRBV19 and TRBJ1-5, with D hard to call. V shed 2 bases and J shed 0 bases, with 8 bases lying between them. This CDR3 region has 15 residues. Germline lookup yields CDR1 LNHDA and CDR2 SQIVND (reference sequence). The CDR3, as DNA: TGTGCCAGTAGTATAACGGACTATAGCAATCAGCCCCAGCATTTT. Its protein is CASSITDYSNQPQHF.

This clonotype was counted only a few times. This chain links TRBV7-9 with TRBJ2-1, with 7 bases matching TRBD1. The CDR3 loop spans 13 amino acids. Looked up from germline, CDR1 is SEHNR and CDR2 is FQNEAQ (reference sequence). V dropped 5 bases and J dropped 5; count of bases not matched to a gene: 3. The CDR3 protein is CASSQTGDNEQFF. The CDR3 DNA follows: TGTGCCAGCAGCCAAACAGGGGACAATGAGCAGTTCTTC.

In its sample, this clonotype was seen many times. This chain links TRBV12-5 with TRBJ2-3; 10 positions match TRBD1. Germline V gene sequence: CDR1 LGHNT, CDR2 FRNRAP. The trim removed 4 bases at V and 11 bases at J, leaving 3 bases unmatched. There are 12 residues in the CDR3. The CDR3: CASGSGTGEQYF. As DNA, the CDR3 is TGTGCTAGTGGTTCCGGGACAGGGGAGCAGTATTTT. Filled out from reference TRBV12-5 and TRBJ2-3, the complete variable domain reads DARVTQTPRHKVTEMGQEVTMRCQPILGHNTVFWYRQTMMQGLELLAYFRNRAPLDDSGMPKDRFSAEMPDATLATLKIQPSEPRDSAVYFCASGSGTGEQYFGPGTRLTVL.

This clonotype was found a few times. The CDR3 DNA is TGTGCCAGTAGTATCGGCTCCTGGGAGCAGTACTTC. This codes for CASSIGSWEQYF. The chain employs TRBV19 and TRBJ2-7; D gene unclear. CDR1 LNHDA and CDR2 SQIVND come from the germline V gene (reference sequence). The CDR3 covers 12 residues. V dropped 3 bases and J dropped 7 bases, with 10 bases sitting between them.

This clonotype appeared a few times. This chain joins TRBV11-2 and TRBJ2-7, with unresolved D. Germline V gene lookup returns CDR1 SGHAT and CDR2 FQNNGV. The V gene lost 7 bases and the J gene lost 5 bases, with 12 bases spanning the gap. The length of the CDR3 is 12 residues. The CDR3 nucleotides read TGTGCCAGCACCTTCCCCCCCCACGAGCAGTACTTC. As protein: CASTFPPHEQYF.

This clonotype was seen more than once but under ten times. CDR3 loop: CASRNRDSYNEQFF. DNA of the CDR3: TGTGCCAGCAGGAACAGGGACTCCTACAATGAGCAGTTCTTC. The V and J genes are TRBV6-1 and TRBJ2-1, with D perhaps matching TRBD1 (6 bases). Trimming cost V 6 bases and J 0 bases, with 9 bases left between them. CDR1 MNHNS and CDR2 SASEGT come from the germline V gene. CDR3 size: 14 residues.

This clonotype has just a few counts. The CDR3 DNA sequence: TGTGCCAGCAGCTTGGGGGACAGGGGCGCGTCTGAAGCTTTCTTT. The encoded protein is CASSLGDRGASEAFF. The V gene is TRBV5-6, the J gene TRBJ1-1, with 10 bases matching TRBD1. V lost 0 bases, J lost 6 bases, and 5 bases stayed unmatched. CDR1 and CDR2 (germline): SGHDT, YYEEEE. This CDR3 region has 15 residues. The full variable domain, rest sourced from reference TRBV5-6 and TRBJ1-1, is DAGVTQSPTHLIKTRGQQVTLRCSPKSGHDTVSWYQQALGQGPQFIFQYYEEEERQRGNFPDRFSGHQFPNYSSELNVNALLLGDSALYLCASSLGDRGASEAFFGQGTRLTVV.

The rearrangement uses TRBV5-4 and TRBJ1-2; perhaps TRBD1 as D (5 bases). The germline CDR1 and CDR2 sequences are SGHNT and YYREEE (reference sequence). The V end was cut by 4 bases, the J end by 4 bases, with 11 bases between. The CDR3 sequence is 13 residues long. The CDR3 coding sequence is TGTGCCAGCAGCCGAGGGGAAGTCTATGGCTACACCTTC. It specifies CASSRGEVYGYTF.

V and J are TRBV6-1 and TRBJ1-5, with a weak D call TRBD1 (5 bases). The length of the CDR3 is 16 residues. V shed 5 bases and J shed 2 bases, with 16 bases lying between them. Germline V gives CDR1 MNHNS, CDR2 SASEGT. The CDR3 DNA reads TGTGCCAGCAGTACCCAGTGGGGGGAAGGCAATCAGCCCCAGCATTTT. Amino acids: CASSTQWGEGNQPQHF.

The chain employs TRBV29-1 and TRBJ1-1; D gene uncertain. With 2 bases removed from V and 4 bases from J, the gap between germline ends came to 14 bases. The CDR3 loop spans 14 amino acids. Germline lookup yields CDR1 SQVTM and CDR2 ANQGSEA. Here the CDR3 reads CSVETLHGGTEAFF. For the CDR3, the DNA is TGCAGCGTTGAAACACTCCACGGCGGCACTGAAGCTTTCTTT.

The table lists this clonotype with a few counts. The CDR3 region has the DNA TGCGCCAGCAGCTTGCTGGGCCCCACTGAAGCTTTCTTT. As protein: CASSLLGPTEAFF. The chain employs TRBV5-1 and TRBJ1-1; D unclear. Germline CDR1 SGHRS, CDR2 YFSETQ. CDR3 length: 13 residues. V was clipped by 1 base and J by 4 bases, with 8 bases between them.

J is TRBJ2-1 and V is TRBV19; weak D call: TRBD1 (6 bases). Trimming took 5 bases from V and 8 from J, leaving 10 bases between them. There are 12 residues in the CDR3. Germline V lookup: CDR1 LNHDA, CDR2 SQIVND (reference sequence). CDR3 sequence reads: CASSGTGYEQFF. CDR3 sequence (DNA): TGTGCCAGTAGTGGAACAGGGTATGAGCAGTTCTTC.

This clonotype occurred a few times. J is TRBJ1-1 and V is TRBV19, with D possibly being TRBD1 (5 bases). CDR1 is LNHDA, CDR2 SQIVND, per germline (reference sequence). The CDR3 is 17 amino acids. Trimming took 2 bases from V and 0 from J, leaving 16 bases between them. The CDR3 DNA sequence: TGTGCCAGTAGTATAAAGGGACGTCCCCCGATGAACACTGAAGCTTTCTTT. Protein product: CASSIKGRPPMNTEAFF.

This clonotype was seen repeatedly, ten times or more. The genes are TRBV28 and TRBJ1-1; D possibly corresponds to TRBD1 (5 bases). This CDR3 region has 14 residues. Between the trimmed V and J ends, which lost 4 bases and 4 bases, there was a span of 13 bases. In germline, CDR1 is MDHEN, CDR2 SYDVKM. In DNA form, the CDR3 reads TGTGCCAGCAGTTGGGACGGGTGGGGCACTGAAGCTTTCTTT. Translation gives CASSWDGWGTEAFF.

About this clonotype: A read error may account for a junction end that differs from germline. The V gene is TRBV13, the J gene TRBJ2-1; the D is unclear. The CDR3 has 15 residues. CDR1 is PRHDT, CDR2 FYEKMQ, per germline (reference sequence). CDR3 region: CASSLAALQDDEQSF. Here the CDR3 DNA reads TGTGCCAGCAGCTTAGCCGCACTCCAAGACGATGAGCAGTCCTTC.

The chain has TRBV19 and TRBJ1-1, with no clear D. The germline CDR1 and CDR2 sequences are LNHDA and SQIVND (reference sequence). V was pared by 8 bases and J by 3 bases, with 13 bases between. The CDR3 totals 13 residues. Written as DNA, the CDR3 is TGTGCCAGTTCATCCATAGGCGACACTGAAGCTTTCTTT. Its protein is CASSSIGDTEAFF.

This clonotype was observed once. This chain connects TRBV19 to TRBJ2-1; weak D call: TRBD2 (5 bases). V was trimmed by 10 bases and J by 9 bases, leaving 16 bases between them. From germline, CDR1 is LNHDA and CDR2 SQIVND (reference sequence). The CDR3 runs to 12 residues. The CDR3: CATRSSEVEQFF. The CDR3 DNA is TGTGCCACCCGTAGCTCGGAGGTTGAGCAGTTCTTC.